Listed below are T cell receptor beta chains from one sample, sequenced in a study of blood T cell repertoires in COVID-19. The method was immunoSEQ multiplex PCR; TCRdb's version includes in-frame clones alone and lacks a portion of them. There are 210,000 or so clones in the sample; roughly 78% occur only once, and approximately 3% lies in the top ten. Sequencing was performed on peripheral blood. Receptors were obtained from a woman of 80 years or more with active or convalescent COVID-19. Both conserved end residues are part of each CDR3. The D gene is left open where the match is weak. For some rows the clone size is stated as once, few or many, or as a class when expanded; others skip it.

J | D | size | V | DNA | CDR3
TRBJ2-7 | TRBD1 | . | TRBV6-2/TRBV6-3 | TGTGCCAGCAGTTTTTCGTTTCCTTTCGAGAATCAGGGGGCTTCCTACGAGCAGTACTTC | CASSFSFPFENQGASYEQYF
TRBJ1-1 | . | few | TRBV6-2/TRBV6-3 | TGTGCCAGCAGTTTACAATTGAACACTGAAGCTTTCTTT | CASSLQLNTEAFF
TRBJ1-5 | TRBD1 | . | TRBV15 | TGTGCCACCAGCAGTTACAGGGGAGTCCAGCCCCAGCATTTT | CATSSYRGVQPQHF
TRBJ1-4 | . | . | TRBV9 | TGTGCCAGCAGCCCGGGACAAACAACAACTAATGAAAAACTGTTTTTT | CASSPGQTTTNEKLFF
TRBJ2-5 | . | . | TRBV14 | TGTGCCAGCAGTTACGGTGGGGAGGAAGAGACCCAGTACTTC | CASSYGGEEETQYF
TRBJ2-7 | . | . | TRBV4-1 | TGCGCCAGCAGCTCCGGACAGACTATATCCTACGAGCAGTACTTC | CASSSGQTISYEQYF
TRBJ1-2 | . | . | TRBV27 | TGTGCCAGCAGTTTAACAGGGCAGTATGGCTACACCTTC | CASSLTGQYGYTF
TRBJ1-6 | . | . | TRBV4-2 | TGTGCCAGCAGCCAAGAATACAGGACTAATTCACCCCTCCACTTT | CASSQEYRTNSPLHF
TRBJ2-7 | TRBD1 | . | TRBV5-1 | TGCGCCAGCAGCGAGGGACAGACCTACGAGCAGTACTTC | CASSEGQTYEQYF
TRBJ2-3 | TRBD1 | . | TRBV7-7 | TGTGCCAGCAGCCCGTGGGACAGAGGGACAGATACGCAGTATTTT | CASSPWDRGTDTQYF
TRBJ1-4 | . | . | TRBV7-2 | TGTGCCAGCAGCTTAGGCGTTTTTTCCGGGGTTGAAAAACTGTTTTTT | CASSLGVFSGVEKLFF
TRBJ1-2 | . | few | TRBV25-1 | TGTGCCAGCAGTGAATATGGGAGCAGCTATGGCTACACCTTC | CASSEYGSSYGYTF
TRBJ2-5 | . | . | TRBV12-1 | TGTGCCAGCAGCTTTGTTACCTTGGTCGGCGGCAAGACCCAGTACTTC | CASSFVTLVGGKTQYF
TRBJ2-3 | TRBD2 | . | TRBV10-3 | TGTGCCATCAGTGAGGCCAAGCGGGGGCCTAGCACAGATACGCAGTATTTT | CAISEAKRGPSTDTQYF
TRBJ2-7 | . | . | TRBV27 | TGTGCCAGCAGTTTAAAGCCCAACTACTACGAGCAGTACTTC | CASSLKPNYYEQYF
TRBJ1-5 | . | few | TRBV19 | TGTGCCAGTACCTCTTGGGGTAGGGGTGGCAATCAGCCCCAGCATTTT | CASTSWGRGGNQPQHF